These 19 T cell receptor beta chains share one sample of origin, sequenced in a study of beta chain features in type 1 diabetes. General study findings and limits: Type 1 diabetes patients had TCRB CDR3s that were shorter (moderately but significantly so) in all four CD4+ subsets.

All of the isolated RNA was reverse transcribed, so expressed TCRB transcripts were sequenced. Assay: immunoSEQ multiplex PCR; the TCRdb copy retains only in-frame clones and omits some. The repertoire has 60,000 to 75,000 clones, approximately 50% of them found once; the top ten carry 0.65% to 0.75%. Antigens for these TCRs are unknown. The source material was central memory CD4+ T cells from blood. Every receptor here comes from a man between 25 and 39 years old with type 1 diabetes.

The rearrangement joins TRBV5-1 to TRBJ1-6; the match to TRBD1 covers 10 bases. The CDR3 consists of 14 residues. The trim removed 4 bases at V and 7 bases at J, leaving 2 bases unmatched. Per germline, CDR1 SGHRS and CDR2 YFSETQ. CDR3 DNA sequence: TGCGCCAGCAGCCGGGACAGGGGAAATTCACCCCTCCACTTT. This codes for CASSRDRGNSPLHF.

This clone was observed a few times. The rearrangement joins TRBV7-2 to TRBJ1-5; a possible D gene is TRBD1 (5 bases). V lost 5 bases and J lost 1, with 12 bases in between. The CDR3 contains 15 residues. Germline CDR1 and CDR2: SGHTA and FQGNSA. The CDR3 loop is CASSPMWGSNQPQHF. CDR3 DNA: TGTGCCAGCAGCCCGATGTGGGGCAGCAATCAGCCCCAGCATTTT.

The chain's CDR3 is CASSPQAGSTDTQYF. In nucleotides, the CDR3 is TGTGCCAGCTCACCCCAGGCGGGTAGCACAGATACGCAGTATTTT. The rearrangement joins TRBV18 to TRBJ2-3; the D gene is possibly TRBD2 (5 bases). The germline V and J ends were trimmed by 3 bases and 0 bases, with 10 bases remaining between them. The CDR3 extends over 15 amino acids. Germline CDR1 is KGHSH and CDR2 is LQKENI.

This clone was counted between two and nine times. CDR3 residues: CASSLGLAGTGELFF. The DNA for the CDR3 is TGTGCCAGCAGCCTGGGACTAGCAGGAACCGGGGAGCTGTTTTTT. V gene TRBV7-2 combines with J gene TRBJ2-2, with 9 bases that match TRBD2. Germline assignment: CDR1 SGHTA and CDR2 FQGNSA. Losses at the gene ends were 5 bases for V and 5 bases for J; bases not matched to a gene: 6. The CDR3 is 15 amino acids.

The rearrangement links TRBV15 to TRBJ2-3; maybe TRBD2 (6 bases). Trimming took 5 bases from V and 0 from J, leaving 18 bases between them. This CDR3 spans 17 amino acids. The V gene's germline CDR1 is LNHNV and CDR2 YYDKDF (reference sequence). CDR3 coding DNA: TGTGCCACCAGCGGAGGGAGACAGACTCGGAGCACAGATACGCAGTATTTT. It specifies CATSGGRQTRSTDTQYF.

The CDR3 coding sequence is TGTGCCAGTAGTTCTCTCAACATTCAGTACTTC. Its translation is CASSSLNIQYF. The chain employs TRBV19 and TRBJ2-4; D uncertain. Germline V lookup: CDR1 LNHDA, CDR2 SQIVND (reference sequence). The CDR3 runs to 11 residues. V shed 5 bases and J shed 7 bases, with 6 bases lying between them.

The genes are TRBV4-1 and TRBJ1-6; perhaps TRBD1 as D (6 bases). V was clipped by 4 bases and J by 7 bases, with 14 bases between them. Germline-derived CDR1 and CDR2 are MGHRA and YSYEKL. The CDR3 totals 15 residues. This chain's CDR3 is CASSPQGRRNSPLHF. For the CDR3, the DNA is TGCGCCAGCAGCCCACAGGGACGGAGAAATTCACCCCTCCACTTT.

The rearrangement uses TRBV6-6 and TRBJ2-3; TRBD2 aligns across 10 bases. V was clipped by 6 bases and J by 0 bases; unmatched bases: 3. The length of the CDR3 is 15 residues. Per germline, CDR1 MNHNY and CDR2 SVGAGI (reference sequence). In nucleotides, the CDR3 is TGTGCCAGCAGGAGAGCGGGAGGGAGCACAGATACGCAGTATTTT. This encodes CASRRAGGSTDTQYF.

This chain connects TRBV11-3 to TRBJ2-5; the D is unclear. Trimming took 3 bases from V and 4 from J, leaving 15 bases between them. The CDR3 covers 15 residues. CDR1 is SGHNT, CDR2 YENEEA, per germline. The DNA for the CDR3 is TGTGCCAGCAGCTTTGGCGGCTCCCCGACAGAGACCCAGTACTTC. This sequence encodes CASSFGGSPTETQYF.

This rearrangement joins TRBV10-3 to TRBJ2-5; perhaps TRBD2 as D (6 bases). Germline CDR1 ENHRY, CDR2 SYGVKD. The CDR3 length is 14 residues. The V end was cut by 8 bases, the J end by 1 base, with 14 bases between. CDR3 in amino acids: CAIAEGRAQETQYF. CDR3 in DNA: TGTGCCATCGCGGAGGGGCGCGCCCAAGAGACCCAGTACTTC.

The genes are TRBV23-1 and TRBJ2-1; the D gene is possibly TRBD2 (7 bases). TRBV23-1 is an open reading frame, and its role is uncertain. Trimming stripped 10 bases from V and 4 bases from J, with 20 bases between. This CDR3 spans 15 amino acids. The CDR3 protein is CAKGGGGPNYNEQFF. The CDR3 bases are TGCGCCAAGGGGGGCGGGGGCCCGAATTACAATGAGCAGTTCTTC.

The sample holds a few counts of this clone. This chain links TRBV29-1 with TRBJ2-7, with TRBD1 identical over 11 bases. The CDR3 is 14 residues long. Germline V gene sequence: CDR1 SQVTM, CDR2 ANQGSEA. V trimming: 3 bases; J trimming: 2 bases; junction bases outside the gene matches: 3. The CDR3 here is CSVDPGQGAYEQYF. Written as DNA, the CDR3 is TGCAGCGTTGACCCGGGACAGGGGGCCTACGAGCAGTACTTC.

V and J are TRBV20-1 and TRBJ1-1, with D perhaps TRBD1 (5 bases). Germline loops: CDR1 DFQATT, CDR2 SNEGSKA (reference sequence). The length of the CDR3 is 11 residues. With 4 bases removed from V and 5 bases from J, the gap between germline ends came to 8 bases. CDR3 in DNA: TGCAGTGCTACAGGGAGGACTGAAGCTTTCTTT. Residues: CSATGRTEAFF.

The chain links TRBV27 to TRBJ1-1; a possible D gene is TRBD1 (6 bases). Looked up from germline, CDR1 is MNHEY and CDR2 is SMNVEV (reference sequence). The CDR3 is 15 residues long. The germline V and J ends were trimmed by 3 bases and 1 base, with 12 bases remaining between them. Here the CDR3 DNA reads TGTGCCAGCAGTTTTGGGTCGACAGGGAACACTGAAGCTTTCTTT. It is translated as CASSFGSTGNTEAFF.

This clone was picked up a small number of times. This chain uses TRBV5-1 with TRBJ1-2; D call uncertain. CDR3 length: 15 residues. CDR1 SGHRS and CDR2 YFSETQ come from the germline V gene. V lost 0 bases and J lost 3, with 12 bases in between. CDR3 coding DNA: TGCGCCAGCAGCTTGGGGCCGTCGGGAGACTATGGCTACACCTTC. Translation: CASSLGPSGDYGYTF.

This clone has just a few counts. The chain employs TRBV30 and TRBJ2-4, with 11 bases matching TRBD2. The CDR3 covers 17 residues. Germline CDR1 reads GTSNPN; CDR2 reads SVGIG (reference sequence). The junction had 6 bases not matched to a gene; V was cut back by 2 bases and J by 0 bases. This CDR3 reads CAWSLSGGGLAKNIQYF. CDR3 coding DNA: TGTGCCTGGAGTCTTAGCGGGGGGGGACTAGCCAAAAACATTCAGTACTTC.

The J gene is TRBJ1-1, the V gene TRBV18; the match to TRBD1 covers 7 bases. This CDR3 is built from 15 residues. Germline CDR1 reads KGHSH; CDR2 reads LQKENI. Losses at the gene ends were 6 bases for V and 0 bases for J; bases not matched to a gene: 7. This CDR3 reads CASSRGQPLNTEAFF. The CDR3 region has the DNA TGTGCCAGCTCCAGGGGACAGCCCTTGAACACTGAAGCTTTCTTT. The full variable domain, with the rest looked up from reference TRBV18 and TRBJ1-1, is NAGVMQNPRHLVRRRGQEARLRCSPMKGHSHVYWYRQLPEEGLKFMVYLQKENIIDESGMPKERFSAEFPKEGPSILRIQQVVRGDSAAYFCASSRGQPLNTEAFFGQGTRLTVV.

The chain links TRBV11-2 to TRBJ1-6; 8 bases are shared with TRBD1. Germline V lookup: CDR1 SGHAT, CDR2 FQNNGV. Germline trimming cut 4 bases from V and 10 bases from J; bases unmatched to any gene: 9. The CDR3 sequence is 15 residues long. DNA of the CDR3: TGTGCCAGCAGCTACGGACAGGGTGAGGGGTCACCCCTCCACTTT. Protein: CASSYGQGEGSPLHF. Filled out from reference TRBV11-2 and TRBJ1-6, the complete variable domain reads EAGVAQSPRYKIIEKRQSVAFWCNPISGHATLYWYQQILGQGPKLLIQFQNNGVVDDSQLPKDRFSAERLKGVDSTLKIQPAKLEDSAVYLCASSYGQGEGSPLHFGNGTRLTVT.

The V call is TRBV7-9, the J call TRBJ2-7; a weak D match, TRBD2 (6 bases). CDR3 size: 15 residues. Looked up from germline, CDR1 is SEHNR and CDR2 is FQNEAQ (reference sequence). Deletions cut 3 bases from V and 5 bases from J, with 17 bases between. This CDR3 is CASSLVGAGLDEQYF. For the CDR3, the DNA is TGTGCCAGCAGCTTGGTCGGGGCGGGACTGGACGAGCAGTACTTC.